The sequence of this TCR beta chain was determined in a study of shared clonotypes between healthy human individuals. Study as a whole: Per donor, three plates held CD4 naive cells, three held CD4 memory, two held CD8 naive and one held CD8 memory.

Concerning this clone: What it binds is unknown.

The CDR3 consists of 13 residues. In germline, CDR1 is SGHNT, CDR2 YYREEE (reference sequence). V lost 4 bases to trimming and J lost 3 bases; unmatched junction nucleotides: 1. A CD45RA-negative memory subset and a CD45RA+ naive subset were separated from the CD4+ cells. Method: immunoSEQ multiplex PCR; TCRdb's copy keeps in-frame clones and lacks some. This repertoire shows about 700,000 clones, approximately 74% found once; its top ten account for 1.5% to 2%. The study, taken as a whole, reports: Non-shared clonotypes were found to have lower generation probabilities than the clonotypes that were shared by all four of the sorted-subset donors. Estimated richness was generally greater in naive than memory subsets.

V and J are TRBV5-4 and TRBJ1-2; TRBD1 matches at 9 bases. The clonotype originates from a young woman in good health. The material sequenced was memory CD4+ T cells sorted from blood. As for subset: CD45RA-negative fraction. The CDR3 loop is CASSTGGYYGYTF. The CDR3 nucleotides read TGTGCCAGCAGCACAGGGGGCTACTATGGCTACACCTTC.